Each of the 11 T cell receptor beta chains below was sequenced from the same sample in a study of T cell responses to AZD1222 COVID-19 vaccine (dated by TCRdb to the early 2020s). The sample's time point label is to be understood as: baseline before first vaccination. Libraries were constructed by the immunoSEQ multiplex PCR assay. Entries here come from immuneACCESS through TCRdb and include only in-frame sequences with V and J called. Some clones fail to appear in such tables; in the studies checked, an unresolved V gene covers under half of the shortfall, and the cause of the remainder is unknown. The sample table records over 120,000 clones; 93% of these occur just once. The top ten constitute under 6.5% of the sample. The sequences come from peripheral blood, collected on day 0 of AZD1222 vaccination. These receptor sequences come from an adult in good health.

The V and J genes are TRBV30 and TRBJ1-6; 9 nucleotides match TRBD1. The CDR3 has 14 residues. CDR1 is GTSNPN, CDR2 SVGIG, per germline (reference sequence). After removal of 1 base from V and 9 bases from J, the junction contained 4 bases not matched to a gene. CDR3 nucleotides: TGTGCCTGGAGTGGGGACAGGGTTAGTTCACCCCTCCACTTT. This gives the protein CAWSGDRVSSPLHF.

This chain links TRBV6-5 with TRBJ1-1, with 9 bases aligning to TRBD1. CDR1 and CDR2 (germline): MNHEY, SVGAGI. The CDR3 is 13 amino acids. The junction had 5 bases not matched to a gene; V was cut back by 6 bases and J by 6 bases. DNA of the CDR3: TGTGCCAGCAGGGATACAGGGGGCCCTGAAGCTTTCTTT. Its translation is CASRDTGGPEAFF.

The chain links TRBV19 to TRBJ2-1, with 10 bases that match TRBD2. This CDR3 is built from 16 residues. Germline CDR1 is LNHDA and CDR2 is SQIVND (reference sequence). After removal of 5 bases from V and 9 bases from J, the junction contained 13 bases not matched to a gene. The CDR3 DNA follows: TGTGCCAGTAGTCCTGTGAGGGGACTAGCGACTGTTGAGCAGTTCTTC. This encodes CASSPVRGLATVEQFF.

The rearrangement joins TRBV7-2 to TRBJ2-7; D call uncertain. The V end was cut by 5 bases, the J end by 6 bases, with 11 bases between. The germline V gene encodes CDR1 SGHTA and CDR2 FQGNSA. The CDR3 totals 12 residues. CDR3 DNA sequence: TGTGCCAGCAGCCCCCCCGTTAGCGAGCAGTACTTC. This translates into CASSPPVSEQYF.

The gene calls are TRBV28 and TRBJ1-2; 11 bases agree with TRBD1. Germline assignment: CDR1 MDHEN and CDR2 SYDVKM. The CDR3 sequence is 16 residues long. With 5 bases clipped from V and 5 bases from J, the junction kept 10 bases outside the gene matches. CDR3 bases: TGTGCCAGCAGTGGGGGTGGGACAGGGGGTTGGTATGGCTACACCTTC. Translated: CASSGGGTGGWYGYTF.

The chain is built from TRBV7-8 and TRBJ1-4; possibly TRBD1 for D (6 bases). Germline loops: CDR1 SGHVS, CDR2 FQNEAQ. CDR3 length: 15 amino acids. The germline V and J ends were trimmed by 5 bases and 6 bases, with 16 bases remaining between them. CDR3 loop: CASSPPRGAHEKLFF. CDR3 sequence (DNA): TGTGCCAGCAGCCCGCCGAGGGGGGCTCATGAAAAACTGTTTTTT.

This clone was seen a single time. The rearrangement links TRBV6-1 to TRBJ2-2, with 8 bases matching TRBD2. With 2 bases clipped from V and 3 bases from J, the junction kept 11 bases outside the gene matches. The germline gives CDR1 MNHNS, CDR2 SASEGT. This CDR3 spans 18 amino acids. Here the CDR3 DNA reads TGTGCCAGCAGTGAAAGGGTGGCGGGGGGCCTGGACACCGGGGAGCTGTTTTTT. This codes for CASSERVAGGLDTGELFF.

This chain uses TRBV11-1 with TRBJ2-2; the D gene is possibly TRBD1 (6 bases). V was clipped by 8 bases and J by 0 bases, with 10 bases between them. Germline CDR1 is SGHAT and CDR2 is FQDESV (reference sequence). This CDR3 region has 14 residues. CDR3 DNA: TGTGCCAGCTCGGGACACGCGAACACCGGGGAGCTGTTTTTT. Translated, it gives CASSGHANTGELFF.

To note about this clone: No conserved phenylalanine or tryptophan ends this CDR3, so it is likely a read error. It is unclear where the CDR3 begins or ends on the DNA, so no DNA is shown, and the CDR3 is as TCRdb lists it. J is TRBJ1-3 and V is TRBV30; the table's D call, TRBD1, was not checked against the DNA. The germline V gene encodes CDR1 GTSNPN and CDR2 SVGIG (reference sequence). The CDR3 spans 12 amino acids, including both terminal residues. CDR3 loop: CAWSVVGQGFWV.

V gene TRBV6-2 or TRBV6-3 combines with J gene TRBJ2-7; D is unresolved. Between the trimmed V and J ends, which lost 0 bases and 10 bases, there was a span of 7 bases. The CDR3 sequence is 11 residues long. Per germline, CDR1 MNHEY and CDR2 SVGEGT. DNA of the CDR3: TGTGCCAGCAGTTACTCGAGTCATCAGTACTTC. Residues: CASSYSSHQYF.

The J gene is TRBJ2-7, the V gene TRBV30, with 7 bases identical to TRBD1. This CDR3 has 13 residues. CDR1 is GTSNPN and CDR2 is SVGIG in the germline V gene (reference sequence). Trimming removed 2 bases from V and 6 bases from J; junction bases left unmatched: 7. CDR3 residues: CAWSKQGFSEQYF. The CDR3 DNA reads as TGTGCCTGGAGTAAACAGGGGTTTAGCGAGCAGTACTTC.